One and the same sample provided the 8 T cell receptor beta chains below, sequenced in a study of T cells in Graves' hyperthyroidism and ophthalmopathy. The source material, RNA transcripts, was used to amplify TCR beta CDR3 regions. The study used the HTBI primer set for a first-round RT-PCR of the TCR CDR3. TCRdb re-derived calls from the multiplex PCR reads in MiXCR, one entry per CDR3 protein. The sample has 150,000 to 200,000 distinct CDR3 sequences, about 9% seen once. The sequenced sample consisted of blood. The receptors shown here come from a woman aged 18 to 35 with Graves' hyperthyroidism that later progressed to Graves' ophthalmopathy.

V gene TRBV7-8 combines with J gene TRBJ1-3, with D uncertain. CDR1 SGHVS and CDR2 FQNEAQ come from the germline V gene. V was clipped by 5 bases and J by 2 bases, with 28 bases between them. The CDR3 sequence is 20 residues long. The CDR3: CASSQSVAGIGILAGNTIYF. DNA of the CDR3: TGTGCCAGCAGCCAATCTGTGGCTGGGATAGGTATTCTTGCTGGAAACACCATATATTTT. Using reference TRBV7-8 and TRBJ1-3 for the parts outside the CDR3, the full variable domain is GAGVSQSPRYKVAKRGQDVALRCDPISGHVSLFWYQQALGQGPEFLTYFQNEAQLDKSGLPSDRFFAERPEGSVSTLKIQRTQQEDSAVYLCASSQSVAGIGILAGNTIYFGEGSWLTVV.

The genes are TRBV10-3 and TRBJ2-2; D ambiguous. Germline V gene sequence: CDR1 ENHRY, CDR2 SYGVKD. The CDR3 length is 14 residues. Trimming shortened V by 10 bases and J by 1 base, and 13 bases separated the two germline ends. This CDR3 is CASQWEKNTGELFF. Written as DNA, the CDR3 is TGTGCCAGTCAATGGGAAAAGAACACCGGGGAGCTGTTTTTT.

This clonotype showed up many times. This chain joins TRBV29-1 and TRBJ1-1; D gene ambiguous. The CDR3 has 14 residues. Germline assignment: CDR1 SQVTM and CDR2 ANQGSEA. V shed 1 base and J shed 5 bases, with 14 bases lying between them. The CDR3 region has the DNA TGCAGCGTTGAAGCGGCGGTGAGGAATACTGAAGCTTTCTTT. This translates into CSVEAAVRNTEAFF.

The chain carries TRBV4-2 and TRBJ2-3; unclear D gene. This CDR3 is 14 amino acids long. The germline V gene has CDR1 LGHNA and CDR2 YNFKEQ. The V end lost 10 bases, the J end lost 0 bases, and 14 bases lay between the germline ends. CDR3 bases: TGTGCCACCGGTGCCCAGGTGAGCACAGATACGCAGTATTTT. Protein sequence: CATGAQVSTDTQYF.

This clonotype was recorded many times. The chain joins TRBV27 to TRBJ2-7, with 10 bases lining up with TRBD2. The V and J ends lost 5 bases and 0 bases, in that order; junction bases with no gene match: 4. Germline CDR1 reads MNHEY; CDR2 reads SMNVEV (reference sequence). The CDR3 has 15 amino acids. The CDR3 region has the DNA TGTGCCAGCAGTAAATGGACTAGCGGCTCCTACGAGCAGTACTTC. Translation gives CASSKWTSGSYEQYF.

This clonotype was recorded many times. V and J are TRBV3-1 and TRBJ1-6; possibly TRBD1 for D (6 bases). The germline CDR1 and CDR2 sequences are LGHDT and YNNKEL (reference sequence). CDR3 length equals 15 residues. V lost 1 base to trimming and J lost 7 bases, with 11 bases between them. CDR3 residues: CASSQGTEQNSPLHF. The CDR3 nucleotides read TGTGCCAGCAGCCAAGGGACAGAGCAGAATTCACCCCTCCACTTT.

The genes are TRBV3-1 and TRBJ2-6; D is unclear. The CDR3 is 15 amino acids. Germline CDR1 is LGHDT and CDR2 is YNNKEL (reference sequence). V was shortened by 3 bases and J by 0 bases, with 6 bases between the two germline ends. CDR3 sequence: CASSHRRSGANVLTF. The CDR3 DNA reads as TGTGCCAGCAGCCACCGGCGCTCTGGGGCCAACGTCCTGACTTTC.

This clonotype appeared many times. The V call is TRBV2, the J call TRBJ2-2; perhaps D is TRBD1 or TRBD2 (6 bases each). The CDR3 runs 13 residues. Germline V gives CDR1 SNHLY, CDR2 FYNNEI. Trimming shortened V by 6 bases and J by 8 bases, and 13 bases separated the two germline ends. The chain's CDR3 is CASSLRGAGELFF. DNA of the CDR3: TGTGCCAGCAGCCTTAGGGGGGCAGGGGAGCTGTTTTTT.